The 11 T cell receptor beta chains given below trace back to one sample, sequenced in a study of blood T cell repertoires in COVID-19. Assay: immunoSEQ multiplex PCR; the TCRdb copy retains only in-frame clones and omits some. The sample holds a few hundred thousand clones, about 87% seen once. The sequenced sample consisted of PBMCs or T cells enriched from blood (not recorded which). Receptors were obtained from a woman between 45 and 65 years old who had recovered from COVID-19.

V is TRBV6-5 and J is TRBJ1-6; D remains unclear. Germline lookup yields CDR1 MNHEY and CDR2 SVGAGI. This CDR3 region has 15 residues. Trimming stripped 5 bases from V and 8 bases from J, with 16 bases between. The CDR3 coding sequence is TGTGCCAGCAGTCCTATGACAAACGGGGATTCACCCCTCCACTTT. Translated: CASSPMTNGDSPLHF.

In this sample, this clone turned up a few times. The rearrangement joins TRBV2 to TRBJ1-1; 7 bases are shared with TRBD1. After removal of 4 bases from V and 3 bases from J, the junction contained 5 bases not matched to a gene. CDR1 and CDR2 (germline): SNHLY, FYNNEI. This CDR3 contains 14 residues. CDR3 coding DNA: TGTGCCAGCAGTGTAAGGGGGCTATACACTGAAGCTTTCTTT. As protein: CASSVRGLYTEAFF.

This chain links TRBV10-3 with TRBJ2-5; a weak D match, TRBD2 (5 bases). Trimming cost V 8 bases and J 5 bases, with 12 bases left between them. Germline V CDR1 and CDR2: ENHRY, SYGVKD. This CDR3 comprises 12 residues. The CDR3 spells CAISPAAETQYF. The DNA for the CDR3 is TGTGCCATCTCTCCAGCGGCGGAGACCCAGTACTTC.

V usage is TRBV13 and J usage is TRBJ2-7; TRBD1 matches 9 bases. CDR3 length: 15 residues. Germline CDR1 and CDR2: PRHDT and FYEKMQ (reference sequence). Unmatched junction bases numbered 5, after V lost 0 bases and J lost 5 bases. The CDR3 sequence: CASSLGGQGFNEQYF. The CDR3 nucleotides read TGTGCCAGCAGCTTAGGGGGACAGGGATTCAACGAGCAGTACTTC.

This clone was observed a few times. The chain has TRBV3-1 (or the pseudogene TRBV3-2) and TRBJ1-6; 7 nucleotides agree with TRBD1. This CDR3 has 12 residues. Trimming took 5 bases from V and 18 from J; bases not matched to a gene: 10. Germline-derived CDR1 and CDR2 are LGHDT and YNNKEL (reference sequence). The CDR3, as DNA: TGTGCCAGCAGCTTCCGAGACAGGGAATACCACTTT. Translating gives CASSFRDREYHF.

The chain couples TRBV2 to TRBJ2-3, with TRBD2 matching over 7 bases. The CDR3 contains 13 residues. Trimming at V came to 7 bases and at J to 8 bases, leaving 9 bases not matched to a gene. Germline V lookup: CDR1 SNHLY, CDR2 FYNNEI. CDR3 sequence: CASTKEREGTQYF. The DNA for the CDR3 is TGTGCCAGCACTAAGGAGAGGGAGGGTACGCAGTATTTT. Drawing the rest from reference TRBV2 and TRBJ2-3, the complete variable domain is EPEVTQTPSHQVTQMGQEVILRCVPISNHLYFYWYRQILGQKVEFLVSFYNNEISEKSEIFDDQFSVERPDGSNFTLKIRSTKLEDSAMYFCASTKEREGTQYFGPGTRLTVL.

The chain couples TRBV28 to TRBJ1-2; the D gene is possibly TRBD1 (5 bases). The CDR3 length is 15 residues. CDR1 and CDR2 from the germline V gene are MDHEN and SYDVKM. Trimming pared 5 bases from V and 2 bases from J, leaving 15 bases between. The CDR3 reads CASSAPPGQNYGYTF. As DNA, the CDR3 is TGTGCCAGCAGTGCACCCCCAGGACAAAACTATGGCTACACCTTC.

The chain couples TRBV10-3 to TRBJ1-2, with unresolved D. V lost 10 bases and J lost 3, with 12 bases in between. Germline lookup yields CDR1 ENHRY and CDR2 SYGVKD. The CDR3 contains 12 residues. The CDR3 is CATEGDYYGYTF. Written as DNA, the CDR3 is TGTGCCACCGAGGGAGATTACTATGGCTACACCTTC.

The V call is TRBV6-5, the J call TRBJ1-5; 7 positions agree with TRBD1. The ends lost 6 bases at V and 1 base at J; junction bases unmatched: 6. Germline values: CDR1 MNHEY, CDR2 SVGAGI. The CDR3 runs 15 residues. The CDR3 is CASSPGQASNQPQHF. In DNA form, the CDR3 reads TGTGCCAGCAGCCCCGGACAGGCGAGCAATCAGCCCCAGCATTTT.

This clone was observed a few times. CDR3 protein: CASSLRGPEPQHF. CDR3 sequence (DNA): TGTGCCAGCAGTCTCAGGGGGCCGGAGCCCCAGCATTTT. The chain joins TRBV27 to TRBJ1-5; 8 bases are shared with TRBD1. Germline V gene data show CDR1 as MNHEY and CDR2 as SMNVEV (reference sequence). The CDR3 contains 13 residues. J lost 8 bases, V lost 5 bases, and 5 bases had no gene match.

The V and J genes are TRBV6-6 and TRBJ2-1, with 9 bases lining up with TRBD1. With 4 bases clipped from V and 9 bases from J, the junction kept 7 bases outside the gene matches. The CDR3 is 14 residues long. Germline assignment: CDR1 MNHNY and CDR2 SVGAGI (reference sequence). CDR3 in amino acids: CASSSGDRAGEQFF. The CDR3 coding sequence is TGTGCCAGCAGTTCAGGGGACAGGGCGGGTGAGCAGTTCTTC.